The text below deals with one T cell receptor (beta chain). TCRdb's table, derived via immunoSEQ multiplex PCR, lists solely in-frame clones and lacks some. The table has around 430,000 clones, about 87% seen once. V lost 4 bases and J lost 0, with 10 bases in between. Germline-derived CDR1 and CDR2 are KGHSH and LQKENI. The CDR3 loop spans 14 amino acids. This sample was included in a study of blood T cell repertoires in COVID-19. Study overall: Collection of acute and convalescent COVID-19 samples took place in the United States, Italy and Spain. The analysed material was cDNA or gDNA that came from T cells, B-cell-depleted T cells, or PBMCs.

Categorization into cohorts depended on clinical history that participants reported. Donors of Cohort 3 who recovered were those that had two negative PCRs, clearance, or symptom resolution. This chain connects TRBV18 to TRBJ2-7; D might be TRBD1 (6 bases). The specimen was PBMCs or T cells enriched from blood (not recorded which). This sequence was found in a woman between 50 and 59 years old who had recovered from COVID-19. For the CDR3, the DNA is TGTGCCAGCTCACTAGACAGGAGCTCCTACGAGCAGTACTTC. As protein: CASSLDRSSYEQYF.